This T cell receptor (beta chain) was sequenced during a study of OX40 agonist ivuxolimab in advanced cancers. On the study more broadly: Roughly two fifths of patients had received prior checkpoint inhibitor therapy. Patients achieving partial responses numbered three: one hepatocellular carcinoma case and two cutaneous melanoma cases.

Study-level points and caveats: There were, on average, more expanded clones in CD8+ T cells than in CD4+.

About this clone: Its antigen remains unknown.

Blood samples were obtained at baseline, cycle 4 day 1, and cycle 7 day 1. Method: immunoSEQ multiplex PCR; TCRdb's copy keeps in-frame clones and lacks some. Counted here are about 80,000 clones, around 87% occurring once; the ten biggest clones make up roughly 6.3%. The germline V and J ends were trimmed by 0 bases and 5 bases, with 15 bases remaining between them. The CDR3 totals 15 residues. Germline V lookup: CDR1 SGDLS, CDR2 YYNGEE. The genes are TRBV9 and TRBJ2-7; D may be TRBD1 (5 bases). The origin of this receptor is an adult with an advanced solid tumor such as melanoma, head and neck, liver or kidney cancer. This sample comprised CD4+ or CD8+ T cells sorted from blood, obtained in a trial of the OX40 agonist ivuxolimab. The CDR3 sequence: CASSVEGARAHEQYF. CDR3 DNA: TGTGCCAGCAGCGTAGAAGGGGCTAGGGCCCACGAGCAGTACTTC. Complete variable domain (other parts from reference TRBV9 and TRBJ2-7): DSGVTQTPKHLITATGQRVTLRCSPRSGDLSVYWYQQSLDQGLQFLIQYYNGEERAKGNILERFSAQQFPDLHSELNLSSLELGDSALYFCASSVEGARAHEQYFGPGTRLTVT.